These 26 T cell receptor beta chains originate from one sample sequenced in a study of T cell responses to AZD1222 COVID-19 vaccine. The table came from immunoSEQ multiplex PCR; TCRdb's copy has only in-frame clones and leaves some out. The table shows 100,000 to 150,000 clones, with about 87% occurring only once. Sequencing was performed on peripheral blood, taken on day 0 of AZD1222 vaccination. These TCRs come from an adult in good health.

This clone was counted once. The rearrangement uses TRBV7-6 and TRBJ2-1; 9 bases align to TRBD1. V shed 5 bases, J shed 6 bases, and the junction held 8 bases outside the gene matches. Germline assignment: CDR1 SGHVS and CDR2 FNYEAQ. The CDR3 length is 15 residues. DNA for the CDR3: TGTGCCAGCAGCGCACAGGGGGCAGGGGGCAATGAGCAGTTCTTC. Encoded protein: CASSAQGAGGNEQFF. Full variable domain (missing parts from reference TRBV7-6 and TRBJ2-1): GAGVSQSPRYKVTKRGQDVALRCDPISGHVSLYWYRQALGQGPEFLTYFNYEAQQDKSGLPNDRFSAERPEGSISTLTIQRTEQRDSAMYRCASSAQGAGGNEQFFGPGTRLTVL.

The V gene is TRBV19, the J gene TRBJ2-2; tentatively, D is TRBD2 (7 bases). V lost 2 bases and J lost 8, with 18 bases in between. This CDR3 is 16 amino acids long. Germline lookup yields CDR1 LNHDA and CDR2 SQIVND (reference sequence). This chain's CDR3 is CASSIRNREGPGELFF. The CDR3 DNA reads as TGTGCCAGTAGTATACGGAACAGGGAGGGTCCGGGGGAGCTGTTTTTT. Supplemented by reference TRBV19 and TRBJ2-2, the full variable domain reads DGGITQSPKYLFRKEGQNVTLSCEQNLNHDAMYWYRQDPGQGLRLIYYSQIVNDFQKGDIAEGYSVSREKKESFPLTVTSAQKNPTAFYLCASSIRNREGPGELFFGEGSRLTVL.

This CDR3 reads CASSLGQNQPQHF. CDR3 nucleotides: TGTGCCAGCAGCTTAGGACAGAATCAGCCCCAGCATTTT. The genes are TRBV11-3 and TRBJ1-5; TRBD1 might be the D (5 bases). Trimming took off 1 base at V and 4 bases at J, with 5 bases between the two ends. The length of the CDR3 is 13 residues. Germline assignment: CDR1 SGHNT and CDR2 YENEEA.

The genes are TRBV28 and TRBJ1-5; D remains unclear. Germline CDR1 MDHEN, CDR2 SYDVKM. With 3 bases removed from V and 11 bases from J, the gap between germline ends came to 8 bases. The CDR3 extends over 11 amino acids. This chain's CDR3 is CASSFLWTQHF. The CDR3 DNA sequence: TGTGCCAGCAGTTTCCTCTGGACCCAGCATTTT.

This chain links TRBV7-3 with TRBJ1-1; D remains unclear. This CDR3 region has 16 residues. V gave up 1 base and J gave up 0 bases, with 12 bases separating them. The germline V gene has CDR1 SGHTA and CDR2 FQGTGA. The CDR3 DNA is TGTGCCAGCAGCTTAAGCGGACGGTATGTGAACACTGAAGCTTTCTTT. Translation gives CASSLSGRYVNTEAFF. Based on the CDR3 plus reference TRBV7-3 and TRBJ1-1, the full variable domain is GAGVSQTPSNKVTEKGKYVELRCDPISGHTALYWYRQSLGQGPEFLIYFQGTGAADDSGLPNDRFFAVRPEGSVSTLKIQRTERGDSAVYLCASSLSGRYVNTEAFFGQGTRLTVV.

The gene calls are TRBV5-4 and TRBJ1-4; a possible D gene is TRBD1 (6 bases). The ends were cut back, 4 bases at V and 0 bases at J, with 13 bases in the middle. Germline-derived CDR1 and CDR2 are SGHNT and YYREEE (reference sequence). The CDR3 sequence is 16 residues long. The CDR3 loop reads CASSGGTTATNEKLFF. The CDR3 DNA reads as TGTGCCAGCAGCGGAGGGACAACAGCAACTAATGAAAAACTGTTTTTT.

The gene calls are TRBV7-2 and TRBJ2-3; tentatively, D is TRBD2 (6 bases). Deletions cut 2 bases from V and 3 bases from J, with 15 bases between. This CDR3 has 16 amino acids. CDR1 and CDR2 (germline): SGHTA, FQGNSA. The DNA for the CDR3 is TGTGCCAGCAGCTTAAGGATGGGACTTCAAACAGATACGCAGTATTTT. This codes for CASSLRMGLQTDTQYF.

The chain links TRBV11-3 to TRBJ1-1; D uncertain. The CDR3 is 14 residues long. The V gene lost 2 bases and the J gene lost 4 bases, with 11 bases spanning the gap. Germline loops: CDR1 SGHNT, CDR2 YENEEA. CDR3 DNA sequence: TGTGCCAGCAGCTTATCACCAGGTGCCACTGAAGCTTTCTTT. As protein: CASSLSPGATEAFF.

The V and J genes are TRBV7-9 and TRBJ1-1, with D perhaps TRBD1 (6 bases). Germline CDR1 reads SEHNR; CDR2 reads FQNEAQ (reference sequence). V dropped 2 bases and J dropped 3 bases, with 10 bases sitting between them. This CDR3 contains 14 residues. The CDR3 is CASSLSGAYTEAFF. In DNA form, the CDR3 reads TGTGCCAGCAGCTTATCAGGGGCCTACACTGAAGCTTTCTTT.

The chain employs TRBV5-6 and TRBJ2-6; D unresolved. V lost 6 bases and J 0 bases, leaving 13 bases between the germline ends. The CDR3 runs to 16 residues. Per germline, CDR1 SGHDT and CDR2 YYEEEE. The CDR3 protein is CASKFRRNSGANVLTF. The DNA for the CDR3 is TGTGCCAGCAAATTTCGTAGGAACTCTGGGGCCAACGTCCTGACTTTC.

V is TRBV18 and J is TRBJ2-1, with no clear D. There are 11 residues in the CDR3. Germline V gives CDR1 KGHSH, CDR2 LQKENI. V lost 4 bases and J 4 bases, leaving 2 bases between the germline ends. CDR3 sequence reads: CASSRYNEQFF. The CDR3, as DNA: TGTGCCAGCTCACGGTACAATGAGCAGTTCTTC.

A note on this clone: Different DNA sequences within this sample yield the same CDR3. The V and J genes are TRBV24-1 and TRBJ1-2; 9 bases match TRBD1. Per germline, CDR1 KGHDR and CDR2 SFDVKD. V shed 4 bases, J shed 3 bases, and the junction held 5 bases outside the gene matches. The CDR3 contains 15 residues. The DNA of the CDR3 is TGTGCCACCAGTGACCCGACAGGGGGAGACTATGGCTACACCTTC. Protein product: CATSDPTGGDYGYTF.

The chain is built from TRBV9 and TRBJ2-1; a possible D gene is TRBD1 (5 bases). This CDR3 contains 14 residues. The germline CDR1 and CDR2 sequences are SGDLS and YYNGEE. V was clipped by 3 bases and J by 3 bases, with 10 bases between them. CDR3: CASSAQGVYNEQFF. The CDR3 DNA reads TGTGCCAGCAGCGCCCAGGGTGTCTACAATGAGCAGTTCTTC.

V usage is TRBV24-1 and J usage is TRBJ2-5; 8 nucleotides match TRBD2. The CDR3 extends over 13 amino acids. V gave up 6 bases and J gave up 4 bases; unmatched junction bases: 3. The germline gives CDR1 KGHDR, CDR2 SFDVKD. The CDR3 spells CATSFGGAETQYF. The CDR3 bases are TGTGCCACCAGTTTCGGGGGGGCAGAGACCCAGTACTTC.

The rearrangement uses TRBV5-1 and TRBJ2-2, with D possibly TRBD2 on 7 matching bases. Trimming removed 4 bases at V and 14 bases at J, with 18 bases between. The germline CDR1 and CDR2 sequences are SGHRS and YFSETQ. The CDR3 has 13 amino acids. The CDR3 is CASSQGTTRYLFF. In nucleotides, the CDR3 is TGCGCCAGCAGCCAGGGGACTACCCGGTATCTGTTTTTT.

This clone was picked up one time. The chain links TRBV10-2 to TRBJ2-5; 10 positions match TRBD2. Trimming took 6 bases from V and 0 from J; bases not matched to a gene: 7. CDR1 WSHSY and CDR2 SAAADI come from the germline V gene. This CDR3 spans 16 amino acids. CDR3 loop: CASRFSGGRYQETQYF. The CDR3 nucleotides read TGCGCCAGCAGGTTTAGCGGGGGGCGGTACCAAGAGACCCAGTACTTC.

The V call is TRBV3-1 (or the pseudogene TRBV3-2), the J call TRBJ2-3; 7 bases align to TRBD2. The CDR3 sequence is 16 residues long. The trim removed 0 bases at V and 1 base at J, leaving 4 bases unmatched. Per the germline V gene, CDR1 is LGHDT and CDR2 is YNNKEL (reference sequence). In DNA form, the CDR3 reads TGTGCCAGCAGCCAAGATAGCGCGGGGGGCACAGATACGCAGTATTTT. Its protein product is CASSQDSAGGTDTQYF.

V usage is TRBV28 and J usage is TRBJ1-2, with a tentative D call TRBD1 (5 bases). This CDR3 comprises 15 residues. V lost 4 bases to trimming and J lost 4 bases, with 16 bases between them. The V gene's germline CDR1 is MDHEN and CDR2 SYDVKM. CDR3 amino acids: CASSSRHDSRYGYTF. The CDR3 DNA reads as TGTGCCAGCAGTTCAAGACACGACAGCCGCTATGGCTACACCTTC.

This clone was recorded a few times. The chain couples TRBV7-9 to TRBJ1-4; 7 bases match TRBD1. V dropped 6 bases and J dropped 13; count of bases not matched to a gene: 8. Germline V gives CDR1 SEHNR, CDR2 FQNEAQ (reference sequence). The CDR3 consists of 12 residues. The CDR3 reads CASRSTGWRLFF. The CDR3 nucleotides are TGTGCCAGCAGGTCGACAGGGTGGAGACTGTTTTTT.

The table lists this clone with a count of one. The rearrangement links TRBV19 to TRBJ2-1; perhaps D is TRBD1 or TRBD2 (7 bases each). Germline V CDR1 and CDR2: LNHDA, SQIVND (reference sequence). V shed 3 bases and J shed 1 base, with 13 bases lying between them. The CDR3 is 16 amino acids. CDR3: CASSIYQGGSYNEQFF. In DNA, the CDR3 is TGTGCCAGTAGTATCTACCAGGGGGGGTCCTACAATGAGCAGTTCTTC.

The chain couples TRBV3-1 (or the pseudogene TRBV3-2) to TRBJ1-1; no reliable D call. Trimming pared 0 bases from V and 1 base from J, leaving 12 bases between. Germline CDR1 reads LGHDT; CDR2 reads YNNKEL (reference sequence). The CDR3 extends over 16 amino acids. The CDR3 is CASSQDLGWGNTEAFF. DNA for the CDR3: TGTGCCAGCAGCCAAGATTTGGGATGGGGGAACACTGAAGCTTTCTTT.

The rearrangement uses TRBV6-5 and TRBJ2-1, with D perhaps matching TRBD1 or TRBD2 (7 bases each). Germline CDR1 reads MNHEY; CDR2 reads SVGAGI. The CDR3 extends over 12 amino acids. Trimming stripped 7 bases from V and 7 bases from J, with 11 bases between. CDR3 sequence reads: CASTRGGNEQFF. DNA for the CDR3: TGTGCCAGCACCAGGGGGGGGAATGAGCAGTTCTTC.

This sequence joins TRBV5-6 and TRBJ2-3, with D perhaps matching TRBD1 or TRBD2 (6 bases each). The germline V gene has CDR1 SGHDT and CDR2 YYEEEE. The CDR3 totals 14 residues. V was cut by 4 bases and J by 5 bases, with 14 bases left in between. The CDR3 DNA sequence: TGTGCCAGCAGCCTAAAAGGAGGGGGAGATACGCAGTATTTT. This encodes CASSLKGGGDTQYF. Full variable domain (rest looked up from reference TRBV5-6 and TRBJ2-3): DAGVTQSPTHLIKTRGQQVTLRCSPKSGHDTVSWYQQALGQGPQFIFQYYEEEERQRGNFPDRFSGHQFPNYSSELNVNALLLGDSALYLCASSLKGGGDTQYFGPGTRLTVL.

This chain uses TRBV24-1 with TRBJ2-2; 7 bases align to TRBD1. There are 14 residues in the CDR3. V shed 12 bases, J shed 9 bases, and the junction held 15 bases outside the gene matches. From germline, CDR1 is KGHDR and CDR2 SFDVKD. Written as DNA, the CDR3 is TGTGCCGTCTCGACAGGGTTAAGGGGTAGGGAGCTGTTTTTT. Translation gives CAVSTGLRGRELFF.

This chain joins TRBV12-3 or TRBV12-4 and TRBJ1-1; D unresolved. Trimming took 6 bases from V and 1 from J, leaving 9 bases between them. The CDR3 is 13 amino acids. CDR3 DNA: TGTGCCAGCAGAAAAGAAGAGAACACTGAAGCTTTCTTT. Translation gives CASRKEENTEAFF.

There are a few counts of this clone. The CDR3 sequence: CASIRDRGRNTEAFF. The CDR3 DNA sequence: TGTGCCAGTATTAGGGACAGGGGTAGGAACACTGAAGCTTTCTTT. This chain joins TRBV6-5 and TRBJ1-1; TRBD1 agrees at 10 bases. CDR3 size: 15 residues. Trimming removed 9 bases from V and 1 base from J; junction bases left unmatched: 8. Germline CDR1 and CDR2: MNHEY and SVGAGI.